Presented here are 25 T cell receptor beta chains from one specimen sequenced in a study of blood T cell repertoires in COVID-19. The repertoire was sequenced with immunoSEQ multiplex PCR; TCRdb's copy has only in-frame clones and lacks some. The sample records roughly 230,000 clones, over 70% being singletons. Sequencing used peripheral blood. The receptor source for this set is a man aged 35 to 55 with active or convalescent COVID-19.

The chain employs TRBV27 and TRBJ1-1, with 7 nucleotides matching TRBD1. Trimming took 6 bases from V and 5 from J; bases not matched to a gene: 6. Germline CDR1 and CDR2: MNHEY and SMNVEV (reference sequence). CDR3 length: 13 amino acids. CDR3: CASRARQGTEAFF. In DNA, the CDR3 is TGTGCCAGCAGAGCAAGACAGGGAACTGAAGCTTTCTTT.

The rearrangement joins TRBV30 to TRBJ1-6, with a weak D call TRBD1 (6 bases). The germline V gene has CDR1 GTSNPN and CDR2 SVGIG (reference sequence). This CDR3 region has 13 residues. Deletions cut 5 bases from V and 6 bases from J, with 11 bases between. CDR3 protein: CAWSGAVNSPLHF. The CDR3 bases are TGTGCCTGGTCAGGGGCCGTTAATTCACCCCTCCACTTT.

The rearrangement uses TRBV5-1 and TRBJ2-7; the D is unclear. Germline-derived CDR1 and CDR2 are SGHRS and YFSETQ. This CDR3 region has 15 residues. V was clipped by 2 bases and J by 0 bases, with 12 bases between them. The CDR3, as DNA: TGCGCCAGCAGCTTTACGGAGTTAGACTCCTACGAGCAGTACTTC. Protein product: CASSFTELDSYEQYF.

V and J are TRBV5-6 and TRBJ2-2; weak D call: TRBD2 (6 bases). V lost 0 bases, J lost 6 bases, and 12 bases lay in between. Germline values: CDR1 SGHDT, CDR2 YYEEEE. The CDR3 contains 15 residues. The CDR3 spells CASSLVTSHAGELFF. The DNA for the CDR3 is TGTGCCAGCAGCTTGGTGACTAGTCACGCCGGGGAGCTGTTTTTT.

The rearrangement uses TRBV24-1 and TRBJ2-2; 9 bases line up with TRBD1. The germline gives CDR1 KGHDR, CDR2 SFDVKD. The CDR3 loop spans 16 amino acids. With V trimmed by 4 bases and J by 4 bases, 6 bases remained unmatched. In nucleotides, the CDR3 is TGTGCCACCAGTGAGCGACAGGGGGACGGCACCGGGGAGCTGTTTTTT. This sequence encodes CATSERQGDGTGELFF.

This clone was seen just once. The V call is TRBV19, the J call TRBJ1-4; D call uncertain. The CDR3 covers 14 residues. Between the trimmed V and J ends, which lost 5 bases and 0 bases, there was a span of 7 bases. CDR1 LNHDA and CDR2 SQIVND come from the germline V gene (reference sequence). In DNA, the CDR3 is TGTGCCAGTAGTCGGGTCCCAACTAATGAAAAACTGTTTTTT. Protein product: CASSRVPTNEKLFF.

V gene TRBV5-1 combines with J gene TRBJ2-7, with 8 bases lining up with TRBD1. CDR1 SGHRS and CDR2 YFSETQ come from the germline V gene. The CDR3 consists of 14 residues. V lost 4 bases to trimming and J lost 3 bases; unmatched junction nucleotides: 6. The CDR3 DNA reads TGCGCCAGCAGCATAGGACAGGGCCTCTACGAGCAGTACTTC. This translates into CASSIGQGLYEQYF.

The rearrangement links TRBV4-2 to TRBJ2-7; 9 bases line up with TRBD2. V shed 4 bases and J 7 bases; nucleotides not matched to a gene: 5. CDR1 and CDR2 from the germline V gene are LGHNA and YNFKEQ. This CDR3 is built from 13 residues. CDR3 coding DNA: TGTGCCAGCAGCCGTAGCGGGAGTGGTGAGCAGTACTTC. Translating it yields CASSRSGSGEQYF.

In this sample, this clone turned up once. The rearrangement joins TRBV5-4 to TRBJ2-5; 7 nucleotides match TRBD1. The J segment lost 3 bases and the V segment lost 4 bases, leaving 6 bases of the junction unmatched. Germline CDR1 is SGHNT and CDR2 is YYREEE (reference sequence). The CDR3 contains 14 residues. The CDR3 is CASSADRVEETQYF. The CDR3 DNA reads as TGTGCCAGCAGCGCAGACAGGGTGGAAGAGACCCAGTACTTC.

This chain links TRBV6-6 with TRBJ2-1; D perhaps matches TRBD2 (5 bases). CDR1 is MNHNY and CDR2 is SVGAGI in the germline V gene (reference sequence). V lost 0 bases and J 16 bases, leaving 19 bases between the germline ends. The CDR3 loop spans 14 amino acids. CDR3 bases: TGTGCCAGCAGTTACTCGATCACGGAACTAGTTGATTTCTTC. Protein product: CASSYSITELVDFF.

The chain links TRBV7-9 to TRBJ1-2; 7 bases line up with TRBD1. The V gene end was trimmed by 5 bases and the J gene end by 5 bases; junction bases not matched to a gene: 5. Germline V CDR1 and CDR2: SEHNR, FQNEAQ (reference sequence). CDR3 length: 13 amino acids. The CDR3 nucleotides read TGTGCCAGCAGCCCTGGACAGGAGTATGGCTACACCTTC. Its protein product is CASSPGQEYGYTF.

This clone was recorded once. The V and J genes are TRBV21-1 and TRBJ2-1; the DNA was not used to check the table's D call, TRBD2. TRBV21-1 is recorded as a pseudogene. The CDR3 length is 19 residues. The CDR3: CASSRTSGRDHSSYNEQFF. The CDR3 nucleotides read TGTGCCAGCAGCAGAACTAGCGGGAGGGACCACTCCTCCTACAATGAGCAGTTCTTC.

The chain employs TRBV25-1 and TRBJ2-5, with 10 bases aligning to TRBD1. Germline trimming cut 1 base from V and 5 bases from J; bases unmatched to any gene: 4. The germline V gene has CDR1 MGHDK and CDR2 SYGVNS. The CDR3 extends over 15 amino acids. DNA of the CDR3: TGTGCCAGCAGTGAATCGACAGGGGGCGGCGAGACCCAGTACTTC. It is translated as CASSESTGGGETQYF.

The rearrangement uses TRBV19 and TRBJ2-1; D may be TRBD2 (6 bases). Germline values: CDR1 LNHDA, CDR2 SQIVND (reference sequence). With 3 bases removed from V and 13 bases from J, the gap between germline ends came to 19 bases. CDR3 size: 14 residues. Written as DNA, the CDR3 is TGTGCCAGTAGTATTTGGGACTCACCTGAGGTACAGTTCTTC. This encodes CASSIWDSPEVQFF.

The chain has TRBV5-6 and TRBJ1-1; D is possibly TRBD1 (6 bases). The CDR3 consists of 15 residues. CDR1 is SGHDT, CDR2 YYEEEE, per germline. Trimming took 4 bases from V and 4 from J, leaving 17 bases between them. Here the CDR3 reads CASSSLQGMSTEAFF. The CDR3 nucleotides read TGTGCCAGCAGCAGCCTCCAGGGGATGAGCACTGAAGCTTTCTTT.

The chain links TRBV7-2 to TRBJ2-1; TRBD2 is a possible D gene (5 bases). The CDR3 runs to 15 residues. Germline V lookup: CDR1 SGHTA, CDR2 FQGNSA. V was trimmed by 0 bases and J by 4 bases, leaving 10 bases between them. The CDR3 coding sequence is TGTGCCAGCAGCTTAGCAGCGGCGATTTACAATGAGCAGTTCTTC. It translates to CASSLAAAIYNEQFF.

This clone showed up just a few times. V usage is TRBV6-2 or TRBV6-3 and J usage is TRBJ1-2; D uncertain. Trimming stripped 5 bases from V and 3 bases from J, with 16 bases between. CDR3 length equals 15 residues. Per germline, CDR1 MNHEY and CDR2 SVGEGT. The DNA of the CDR3 is TGTGCCAGCAGTACCCGCCGGAGGGCAGACTATGGCTACACCTTC. Residues: CASSTRRRADYGYTF.

This chain joins TRBV3-1 (or the pseudogene TRBV3-2) and TRBJ1-1, with a possible D match to TRBD1 (5 bases). CDR3 length: 14 amino acids. Trimming removed 4 bases from V and 5 bases from J, with 14 bases in between. Germline CDR1 and CDR2: LGHDT and YNNKEL (reference sequence). The CDR3 loop reads CASSLPGVGTEAFF. In DNA form, the CDR3 reads TGTGCCAGCAGCCTACCGGGGGTAGGGACTGAAGCTTTCTTT.

V and J are TRBV6-5 and TRBJ1-2, with 7 bases that match TRBD1. The CDR3 extends over 16 amino acids. Germline V gives CDR1 MNHEY, CDR2 SVGAGI. The J segment lost 4 bases and the V segment lost 2 bases, leaving 10 bases of the junction unmatched. The CDR3 protein is CASSYLQDRMFYGYTF. CDR3 nucleotides: TGTGCCAGCAGTTACCTTCAGGACAGGATGTTCTATGGCTACACCTTC.

The chain recombines TRBV13 with TRBJ1-2, with D maybe TRBD1 (5 bases). Trimming shortened V by 6 bases and J by 10 bases, and 27 bases separated the two germline ends. CDR3 length equals 16 residues. CDR1 is PRHDT, CDR2 FYEKMQ, per germline (reference sequence). Written as DNA, the CDR3 is TGTGCCAGCAGTCGTGGGGCCCTGGACGGAGTCTCTCTCTACACCTTC. Amino acid sequence: CASSRGALDGVSLYTF.

CDR3 sequence: CATSDFGQGAYTQYF. The DNA of the CDR3 is TGTGCCACCAGTGATTTTGGACAGGGGGCTTATACGCAGTATTTT. The chain is built from TRBV24-1 and TRBJ2-3; 11 nucleotides align to TRBD1. Trimming removed 1 base from V and 7 bases from J; junction bases left unmatched: 3. The CDR3 runs to 15 residues. Germline V CDR1 and CDR2: KGHDR, SFDVKD.

This clone appeared a single time. The CDR3 loop is CASSPTDQETQYF. CDR3 nucleotide sequence: TGTGCCAGCAGCCCGACAGACCAAGAGACCCAGTACTTC. The chain combines TRBV6-5 with TRBJ2-5, with a weak D call TRBD1 (5 bases). V dropped 6 bases and J dropped 0 bases, with 8 bases sitting between them. This CDR3 is built from 13 residues. Germline loops: CDR1 MNHEY, CDR2 SVGAGI.

The chain joins TRBV2 to TRBJ2-2; D may be TRBD2 (6 bases). The CDR3 loop spans 14 amino acids. Trimming removed 3 bases at V and 4 bases at J, with 9 bases between. Germline V lookup: CDR1 SNHLY, CDR2 FYNNEI. The CDR3 sequence: CASSDTSPTGELFF. CDR3 DNA: TGTGCCAGCAGTGATACTAGCCCCACCGGGGAGCTGTTTTTT.

The chain recombines TRBV7-9 with TRBJ2-3; 13 bases agree with TRBD2. J lost 4 bases, V lost 3 bases, and 1 base had no gene match. Germline V gives CDR1 SEHNR, CDR2 FQNEAQ (reference sequence). The CDR3 length is 15 residues. In nucleotides, the CDR3 is TGTGCCAGCAGCTTCGGACTAGCGGGGGCAGATACGCAGTATTTT. This encodes CASSFGLAGADTQYF. The full variable domain, with the rest looked up from reference TRBV7-9 and TRBJ2-3, is DTGVSQNPRHKITKRGQNVTFRCDPISEHNRLYWYRQTLGQGPEFLTYFQNEAQLEKSRLLSDRFSAERPKGSFSTLEIQRTEQGDSAMYLCASSFGLAGADTQYFGPGTRLTVL.

The V call is TRBV7-8, the J call TRBJ2-7, with TRBD1 as a possible D gene (5 bases). This CDR3 spans 14 amino acids. V shed 1 base and J shed 5 bases, with 12 bases lying between them. CDR1 and CDR2 (germline): SGHVS, FQNEAQ. The CDR3 DNA reads TGTGCCAGCAGCTTAGTCTCAGGGTCCCACGAGCAGTACTTC. As protein: CASSLVSGSHEQYF.